This entry features one TCR beta chain sequence. This clone appeared a single time. Its antigen is still unknown. It has no much larger one-base neighbor in the sample; base qualities were not kept. The CDR3 runs 16 amino acids, cysteine and phenylalanine included. Just the 48-base CDR3 DNA is kept, in frame starting at base 1. CDR1 and CDR2, per the germline V gene, are MGHRA and YSYEKL. V gives up 0 bases and J gives up 10 bases, and the segment between their germline ends measures 16 bases. The sample belongs to a study of blood T cell repertoires in COVID-19 (dated by TCRdb to about 2020). Turning to the overall study: Samples covering the acute and convalescent phases of COVID-19 were provided by collaborators in the United States, Italy and Spain. The material from the prospective study consisted of cDNA or gDNA derived from T cells, B-cell-depleted T cells, or PBMCs. The dataset comprised deeply sampled blood TCRbeta repertoires from subjects exposed to, actively infected with, or recovered from COVID-19. The repertoires were released in a freely available public database meant as a resource for research on the immune response to SARS-CoV-2. The samples were drawn from the first 160 participants of the ongoing ImmuneRACE study and from 1,254 subjects provided by 6 global collaborators. Sample metadata almost always included a de-identified subject ID, COVID-19 status, age in years and sex. Where HLA class I and class II types were available, the types were taken from metadata supplied by the sample provider, not from assay-based typing. Overall study outcomes, separate from this receptor: The amount of clinical and demographic metadata varied by source and participant and was provided uncurated.

The immunoSEQ Assay, a bias-controlled multiplex PCR, was used to amplify TCRbeta CDR3 regions from genomic DNA. The original methods were these. Within the assay, amplification of reference gene primers was used to estimate how many nucleated cells each sample contained. To quantify the absolute abundance of each unique TCRbeta CDR3 rearrangement, sequence reads were collapsed and filtered. Productive Simpson clonality was computed per sample as the square root of Simpson's diversity index over productive rearrangements. As stored in TCRdb, this immuneACCESS dataset retains in-frame rearrangements with V and J assigned. A fraction of the clones does not appear; measured against another copy, unresolved V genes explain less than half of the discrepancy, and the remainder lacks a known reason. That table gives V, J and clone size, and the DNA gave D and trimming. This sample is represented by about 330,000 clones; roughly 87% of them were singletons. The ten most abundant clones make up approximately 1% of the sample.

Participants in the prospective study were enrolled through a virtual design, were aged about 18 to 89 years, and lived in under 25 United States geographic areas. In the prospective study, cohorts were assigned on the basis of participant-reported clinical history obtained from a screening survey and a study questionnaire. For ImmuneRACE Cohort 3, a participant was defined as recovered based on two consecutive negative NP/OP PCR tests, clearance by a healthcare professional, or resolution of symptoms. In the prospective study, mobile phlebotomists collected whole blood, serum and a nasopharyngeal or oropharyngeal swab from each participant. Over a 2-month period, participants in the prospective study had the option of providing additional blood draws and questionnaires. Blood samples from the prospective study were shipped frozen or at room temperature prior to DNA extraction.

The receptor was isolated from a woman younger than 45 who had recovered from COVID-19. The sample comprised PBMCs or T cells enriched from blood (not recorded which). This chain joins TRBV4-1 to TRBJ1-6; the D gene is perhaps TRBD1, on 6 matching bases. The DNA is TGCGCCAGCAGCCAAGAAGAATTGGGACATGGATCACCCCTCCACTTT. The resulting protein is CASSQEELGHGSPLHF.